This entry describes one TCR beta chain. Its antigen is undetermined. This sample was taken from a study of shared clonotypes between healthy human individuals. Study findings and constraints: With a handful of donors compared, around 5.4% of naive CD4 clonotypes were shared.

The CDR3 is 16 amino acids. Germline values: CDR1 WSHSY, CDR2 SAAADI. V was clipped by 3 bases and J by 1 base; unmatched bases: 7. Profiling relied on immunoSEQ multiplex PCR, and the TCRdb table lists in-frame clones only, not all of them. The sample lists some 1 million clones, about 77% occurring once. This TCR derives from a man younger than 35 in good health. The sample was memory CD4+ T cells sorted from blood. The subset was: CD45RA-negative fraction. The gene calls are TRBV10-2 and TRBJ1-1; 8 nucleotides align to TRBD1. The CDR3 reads CASSDPAGTGNTEAFF. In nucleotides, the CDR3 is TGCGCCAGCAGTGACCCCGCCGGGACAGGGAACACTGAAGCTTTCTTT.